These 5 T cell receptor beta chains came from one sample sequenced in a study of cytomegalovirus exposure and HLA in healthy donors. Amplification used 60 Vbeta primers and 13 Jbeta primers. Clones were sequenced by immunoSEQ multiplex PCR, and TCRdb holds only the in-frame ones, with some missing. The table has under 90,000 clones, about three quarters seen once. Sequenced material: PBMCs. The receptors come from a man in his fifties in good health and CMV-seropositive.

The CDR3 is CASSSGTTGDEQFF. CDR3 bases: TGCGCCAGCAGCTCCGGGACTACAGGCGATGAGCAGTTCTTC. The V gene is TRBV5-1, the J gene TRBJ2-1, with 7 positions matching TRBD2. The CDR3 has 14 residues. V was clipped by 3 bases and J by 8 bases; unmatched bases: 8. CDR1 and CDR2 (germline): SGHRS, YFSETQ.

This clone was detected a few times. Additional DNA sequences in this sample encode the identical CDR3. The chain is built from TRBV27 and TRBJ1-2; TRBD1 matches at 8 bases. This CDR3 comprises 13 residues. Germline V gene lookup returns CDR1 MNHEY and CDR2 SMNVEV (reference sequence). Trimming at V came to 4 bases and at J to 4 bases, leaving 2 bases not matched to a gene. CDR3 bases: TGTGCCAGCAGTTCCGGACAGGGCTATGGCTACACCTTC. Amino acid sequence: CASSSGQGYGYTF.

The chain links TRBV9 to TRBJ1-3; D remains unclear. Germline V gives CDR1 SGDLS, CDR2 YYNGEE. Trimming pared 3 bases from V and 0 bases from J, leaving 4 bases between. The CDR3 covers 13 residues. The CDR3 DNA reads as TGTGCCAGCAGCGGGAGCTCTGGAAACACCATATATTTT. Translated: CASSGSSGNTIYF.

The CDR3 region has the DNA TGTGCCAGTAGTAAGCCTCCTAGCGGGAGATCCTCCCCGGAGACCCAGTACTTC. This translates into CASSKPPSGRSSPETQYF. The J gene is TRBJ2-5, the V gene TRBV19; 10 bases match TRBD2. Trimming took 4 bases from V and 5 from J; bases not matched to a gene: 16. This CDR3 has 18 residues. CDR1 LNHDA and CDR2 SQIVND come from the germline V gene (reference sequence).

This sequence joins TRBV19 and TRBJ2-1; the match to TRBD2 covers 9 bases. Germline V gene sequence: CDR1 LNHDA, CDR2 SQIVND (reference sequence). The length of the CDR3 is 16 residues. The J segment lost 12 bases and the V segment lost 1 base, leaving 13 bases of the junction unmatched. The CDR3 spells CASSIGSFIAGDGQFF. The CDR3 nucleotides are TGTGCCAGTAGTATAGGGAGCTTTATAGCGGGAGACGGGCAGTTCTTC.